The next 10 T cell receptor beta chains were all read from a single sample in a study of human T cells and chemical hapten exposure. TCRdb reprocessed the RACE reads with MiXCR, giving one entry per CDR3 protein. Counted here are roughly 39,000 distinct CDR3 sequences, about an eighth occurring once; the ten biggest clones make up 2% to 2.5%. Time point of the sample: patch test 3, about 24 weeks after DPC sensitization. Treatment denoted: therapeutic diphenylcyclopropenone sensitization with weekly scalp DPC. It was from unfractionated whole blood that total RNA was extracted. Source: whole blood, taken in connection with sensitization to the hapten diphenylcyclopropenone (DPC). The receptors shown here come from a middle-aged woman with alopecia areata. Some clones in this sample may be carry-over from other donors' samples.

This clonotype was observed at least ten times. The chain couples TRBV6-6 to TRBJ1-4; D is undetermined. Per the germline V gene, CDR1 is MNHNY and CDR2 is SVGAGI (reference sequence). CDR3 length: 14 residues. Trimming took 7 bases from V and 5 from J, leaving 14 bases between them. This chain's CDR3 is CASTIGGQNEKLFF. The CDR3 coding sequence is TGTGCCAGCACCATAGGTGGCCAGAATGAAAAACTGTTTTTT.

The chain carries TRBV20-1 and TRBJ1-2, with a weak D call TRBD1 (5 bases). The CDR3 is 11 residues long. The germline V gene encodes CDR1 DFQATT and CDR2 SNEGSKA (reference sequence). V lost 5 bases and J lost 6, with 10 bases in between. CDR3 coding DNA: TGCAGTGCTGACTCCAGGGATGGCTACACCTTC. Amino acid sequence: CSADSRDGYTF.

There are a few counts of this clonotype. The rearrangement joins TRBV10-3 to TRBJ2-1; TRBD1 is a possible D gene (8 bases). Trimming took 6 bases from V and 10 from J, leaving 16 bases between them. The CDR3 sequence is 13 residues long. Germline CDR1 and CDR2: ENHRY and SYGVKD. The CDR3 loop reads CAIRPDRGGEQFF. CDR3 nucleotide sequence: TGTGCCATCAGGCCCGACAGGGGAGGGGAGCAGTTCTTC.

This clonotype has at least ten counts. V usage is TRBV6-1 and J usage is TRBJ2-7; 7 positions match TRBD2. The length of the CDR3 is 15 residues. Germline CDR1 MNHNS, CDR2 SASEGT. The ends lost 6 bases at V and 0 bases at J; junction bases unmatched: 8. The CDR3 region is CASRVLAALSYEQYF. In DNA, the CDR3 is TGTGCCAGCAGGGTCCTAGCGGCCCTCTCCTACGAGCAGTACTTC.

This clonotype was observed at least ten times. V is TRBV20-1 and J is TRBJ1-1, with D perhaps TRBD1 (5 bases). V was cut by 1 base and J by 8 bases, with 14 bases left in between. This CDR3 spans 13 amino acids. Germline V lookup: CDR1 DFQATT, CDR2 SNEGSKA (reference sequence). The CDR3 DNA sequence: TGCAGTGCTAGAGTGAGGGGCCGAAGCGAAGCTTTCTTT. Protein: CSARVRGRSEAFF.

This clonotype is termed medium-sized. This rearrangement joins TRBV10-2 to TRBJ2-1; 8 bases line up with TRBD2. V shed 8 bases and J 2 bases; nucleotides not matched to a gene: 8. This CDR3 spans 15 amino acids. Germline CDR1 WSHSY, CDR2 SAAADI. In DNA form, the CDR3 reads TGCGCCAGCCTTGAGTTCGGGGGGGCCTACAATGAGCAGTTCTTC. This encodes CASLEFGGAYNEQFF.

In this sample, this clonotype turned up many times. The chain is built from TRBV7-9 and TRBJ2-7; a possible D gene is TRBD1 (6 bases). Trimming stripped 4 bases from V and 3 bases from J, with 16 bases between. This CDR3 is 15 amino acids long. Germline V gives CDR1 SEHNR, CDR2 FQNEAQ (reference sequence). Here the CDR3 reads CASSSLRDKHYEQYF. CDR3 sequence (DNA): TGTGCCAGCAGCTCCCTCCGGGACAAGCACTACGAGCAGTACTTC.

This clonotype was observed many times. The chain employs TRBV20-1 and TRBJ2-7; 8 bases agree with TRBD1. The CDR3 extends over 14 amino acids. Germline trimming cut 3 bases from V and 3 bases from J; bases unmatched to any gene: 7. Germline lookup yields CDR1 DFQATT and CDR2 SNEGSKA (reference sequence). This CDR3 is CSASEQGGGYEQYF. CDR3 nucleotide sequence: TGCAGTGCTAGCGAACAGGGGGGAGGCTACGAGCAGTACTTC.

This clonotype was recorded a few times. J is TRBJ2-6 and V is TRBV28, with D hard to call. This CDR3 has 12 amino acids. The V end lost 4 bases, the J end lost 14 bases, and 12 bases lay between the germline ends. Per the germline V gene, CDR1 is MDHEN and CDR2 is SYDVKM. This CDR3 is CASSSDATLLTF. CDR3 coding DNA: TGTGCCAGCAGTTCCGACGCCACCCTCCTGACTTTC. Supplemented by reference TRBV28 and TRBJ2-6, the full variable domain reads DVKVTQSSRYLVKRTGEKVFLECVQDMDHENMFWYRQDPGLGLRLIYFSYDVKMKEKGDIPEGYSVSREKKERFSLILESASTNQTSMYLCASSSDATLLTFGAGSRLTVL.

This clonotype was seen many times. V and J are TRBV28 and TRBJ2-1; 8 bases are a match to TRBD2. CDR3 length equals 17 residues. CDR1 and CDR2 (germline): MDHEN, SYDVKM. The junction had 14 bases not matched to a gene; V was cut back by 6 bases and J by 4 bases. CDR3 sequence: CASSLGYGGRSYNEQFF. CDR3 DNA sequence: TGTGCCAGCAGCCTGGGGTACGGCGGGAGGAGTTACAATGAGCAGTTCTTC.